A single sample gave rise to the 11 T cell receptor beta chains below, sequenced in a study of beta chain features in type 1 diabetes. Study outcomes and limitations: TCRB CDR3s from Type 1 diabetes patients were moderately but significantly shorter in all four CD4+ subsets.

No antigens are known for them. Isolated RNA was reverse transcribed in full, so expressed TCRB transcripts were sequenced. The method was immunoSEQ multiplex PCR; TCRdb's version includes in-frame clones alone and lacks a portion of them. This sample carries 500,000 to 850,000 clones, roughly an eighth of them seen once, and the ten largest clones take just under 0.04%. The sample consisted of naive CD4+ T cells from blood. The receptors shown here come from a man aged 18-30 years with type 1 diabetes.

DNA for the CDR3: TGCAGCGCTACCCGGGACAACTACGAGCAGTACTTC. This translates into CSATRDNYEQYF. The rearrangement joins TRBV29-1 to TRBJ2-7; D might be TRBD1 (6 bases). CDR1 is SQVTM and CDR2 is ANQGSEA in the germline V gene. The CDR3 totals 12 residues. V was shortened by 7 bases and J by 3 bases, with 13 bases between the two germline ends.

V gene TRBV11-2 combines with J gene TRBJ2-7; D gene unclear. CDR1 and CDR2 from the germline V gene are SGHAT and FQNNGV. This CDR3 spans 15 amino acids. V was cut by 6 bases and J by 2 bases, with 17 bases left in between. CDR3 bases: TGTGCCAGCAGTCGTCACAGCGTAGGAGCCTACGAGCAGTACTTC. It encodes CASSRHSVGAYEQYF.

This rearrangement joins TRBV29-1 to TRBJ1-1, with D possibly TRBD1 on 5 matching bases. Trimming took off 7 bases at V and 4 bases at J, with 19 bases between the two ends. The CDR3 runs to 14 residues. Germline V CDR1 and CDR2: SQVTM, ANQGSEA. The CDR3 coding sequence is TGCAGCGCCATCGGGGTGACGGGGCGCACTGAAGCTTTCTTT. This codes for CSAIGVTGRTEAFF.

This clone was detected only a few times. J is TRBJ2-7 and V is TRBV6-1; D remains unclear. V lost 1 base and J 3 bases, leaving 19 bases between the germline ends. The germline V gene encodes CDR1 MNHNS and CDR2 SASEGT. The CDR3 covers 17 residues. CDR3 in amino acids: CASSEGSSPRLGYEQYF. CDR3 coding DNA: TGTGCCAGCAGTGAAGGCAGTAGCCCACGACTGGGCTACGAGCAGTACTTC.

The V and J genes are TRBV18 and TRBJ1-1; D is unclear. CDR1 is KGHSH, CDR2 LQKENI, per germline. V was clipped by 2 bases and J by 1 base, with 8 bases between them. CDR3 length: 14 residues. In DNA, the CDR3 is TGTGCCAGCTCACCAGGTTTAACGAACACTGAAGCTTTCTTT. Encoded protein: CASSPGLTNTEAFF.

V gene TRBV6-5 combines with J gene TRBJ1-1; a weak D match, TRBD1 (5 bases). The CDR3 loop spans 14 amino acids. CDR1 is MNHEY and CDR2 is SVGAGI in the germline V gene. Trimming cost V 6 bases and J 3 bases, with 14 bases left between them. The CDR3, as DNA: TGTGCCAGCAGAATAAGGGGAACGGACACTGAAGCTTTCTTT. This encodes CASRIRGTDTEAFF.

This clone came up a few times. The genes are TRBV4-1 and TRBJ2-3, with D hard to call. The germline V gene encodes CDR1 MGHRA and CDR2 YSYEKL. This CDR3 spans 15 amino acids. V lost 0 bases, J lost 6 bases, and 13 bases lay in between. CDR3 coding DNA: TGCGCCAGCAGCCAAGAGGGCGGTATATGGGATACGCAGTATTTT. Protein sequence: CASSQEGGIWDTQYF.

This clone was detected once. V usage is TRBV9 and J usage is TRBJ1-4; perhaps TRBD1 as D (5 bases). This CDR3 is 17 amino acids long. The V gene lost 0 bases and the J gene lost 7 bases, with 19 bases spanning the gap. Germline-derived CDR1 and CDR2 are SGDLS and YYNGEE. The CDR3 DNA reads TGTGCCAGCAGCGTAGCTACCACTGGAAGTAGGGGTGAAAAACTGTTTTTT. Its protein is CASSVATTGSRGEKLFF.

This clone was picked up a small number of times. The chain couples TRBV30 to TRBJ2-1; D is unresolved. The CDR3 contains 17 residues. CDR1 is GTSNPN, CDR2 SVGIG, per germline (reference sequence). The V end was cut by 5 bases, the J end by 1 base, with 21 bases between. CDR3 nucleotide sequence: TGTGCCTGGCGACCTCTAAAACGTAGAAGGTCCTACAATGAGCAGTTCTTC. Its translation: CAWRPLKRRRSYNEQFF.

The chain has TRBV21-1 and TRBJ2-3; TRBD1, the table's D call, was not compared with the DNA. TRBV21-1 is deemed a pseudogene. The CDR3 spans 16 residues. CDR3 residues: CASSKASWGQADTQYF. CDR3 DNA: TGTGCCAGCAGCAAAGCGTCCTGGGGGCAAGCAGATACGCAGTATTTT.

This clone was detected only a few times. V gene TRBV11-2 combines with J gene TRBJ2-1; TRBD1 aligns across 10 bases. Germline V lookup: CDR1 SGHAT, CDR2 FQNNGV. The CDR3 has 17 amino acids. Trimming removed 0 bases from V and 7 bases from J; junction bases left unmatched: 9. Written as DNA, the CDR3 is TGTGCCAGCAGCTTAGATAGAGCGACAGGGGGCTTTAATGAGCAGTTCTTC. Protein product: CASSLDRATGGFNEQFF.